The 17 T cell receptor beta chains in this list originate from one sample, sequenced in a study of beta chain features in type 1 diabetes. General observations from the study: TCRB CDR3 length was moderately but significantly reduced in all four CD4+ subsets of Type 1 diabetes patients.

Expressed TCRB transcripts were sequenced because the isolated RNA had all been reverse transcribed beforehand. Here immunoSEQ multiplex PCR was the method, and the copy in TCRdb shows in-frame clones only, minus some. This table holds about 640,000 clones, over 10% found once. Their cognate antigens are unknown. The sample taken for sequencing was naive CD4+ T cells from blood. The receptors originated from a man aged 25-45 years with type 1 diabetes.

This clone was detected once. V is TRBV5-4 and J is TRBJ2-7, with 9 bases that match TRBD2. Germline-derived CDR1 and CDR2 are SGHNT and YYREEE (reference sequence). The J segment lost 6 bases and the V segment lost 0 bases, leaving 10 bases of the junction unmatched. The CDR3 loop spans 16 amino acids. CDR3 nucleotide sequence: TGTGCCAGCAGCTTGGGAGGGGGACTAGCTCGGGGCGAGCAGTACTTC. This encodes CASSLGGGLARGEQYF. The entire variable domain, with the rest obtained from reference TRBV5-4 and TRBJ2-7, is as follows: ETGVTQSPTHLIKTRGQQVTLRCSSQSGHNTVSWYQQALGQGPQFIFQYYREEENGRGNFPPRFSGLQFPNYSSELNVNALELDDSALYLCASSLGGGLARGEQYFGPGTRLTVT.

The rearrangement links TRBV18 to TRBJ1-2; a possible D gene is TRBD1 (6 bases). From germline, CDR1 is KGHSH and CDR2 LQKENI. This CDR3 spans 17 amino acids. Trimming cost V 4 bases and J 6 bases, with 24 bases left between them. The CDR3 loop reads CASSLESRGPPGDGYTF. In DNA, the CDR3 is TGTGCCAGCTCACTGGAAAGCCGGGGGCCCCCGGGGGATGGCTACACCTTC.

V is TRBV2 and J is TRBJ2-1; TRBD2 matches at 11 bases. This CDR3 spans 15 amino acids. Trimming removed 6 bases from V and 4 bases from J; junction bases left unmatched: 5. Per the germline V gene, CDR1 is SNHLY and CDR2 is FYNNEI. The CDR3: CASRGGTSGYNEQFF. DNA of the CDR3: TGTGCCAGCAGGGGTGGGACTAGCGGATACAATGAGCAGTTCTTC.

In this sample, this clone turned up a few times. The rearrangement links TRBV27 to TRBJ1-2, with D tentatively TRBD1 (6 bases). The ends were cut back, 6 bases at V and 1 base at J, with 12 bases in the middle. The CDR3 runs to 14 residues. Germline lookup yields CDR1 MNHEY and CDR2 SMNVEV (reference sequence). CDR3 in amino acids: CASRATGSNYGYTF. The DNA of the CDR3 is TGTGCCAGCAGAGCAACAGGGAGTAACTATGGCTACACCTTC.

The V call is TRBV6-5, the J call TRBJ2-7, with a weak D call TRBD1 (6 bases). Between the trimmed V and J ends, which lost 8 bases and 6 bases, there was a span of 20 bases. The germline CDR1 and CDR2 sequences are MNHEY and SVGAGI. The CDR3 loop spans 14 amino acids. CDR3 sequence: CASGPEHRVGEQYF. The CDR3 nucleotides read TGTGCCAGCGGGCCCGAACACAGGGTGGGCGAGCAGTACTTC.

The chain combines TRBV7-9 with TRBJ2-3, with D unclear. Per germline, CDR1 SEHNR and CDR2 FQNEAQ (reference sequence). The CDR3 sequence is 12 residues long. V gave up 5 bases and J gave up 4 bases, with 7 bases separating them. In DNA, the CDR3 is TGTGCCAGCAGCGCGGAAGCAGATACGCAGTATTTT. Its protein is CASSAEADTQYF.

The CDR3 DNA is TGTGCCAGCACCCGGACAGCTAACTATGGCTACACCTTC. Translation gives CASTRTANYGYTF. The J gene is TRBJ1-2, the V gene TRBV9; a possible D gene is TRBD1 (6 bases). The CDR3 has 13 amino acids. V gave up 6 bases and J gave up 0 bases, with 9 bases separating them. The V gene's germline CDR1 is SGDLS and CDR2 YYNGEE.

The J gene is TRBJ2-7, the V gene TRBV11-3; 7 bases map to TRBD2. V trimming: 4 bases; J trimming: 0 bases; junction bases outside the gene matches: 6. The CDR3 extends over 15 amino acids. Germline V gives CDR1 SGHNT, CDR2 YENEEA. The CDR3 DNA reads as TGTGCCAGCAGCTCGGGAGGCCCAAGCTCCTACGAGCAGTACTTC. This codes for CASSSGGPSSYEQYF.

In its sample, this clone was seen a few times. This sequence joins TRBV19 and TRBJ2-1, with a weak D call TRBD2 (6 bases). The CDR3 spans 13 residues. Trimming stripped 5 bases from V and 8 bases from J, with 13 bases between. The germline V gene has CDR1 LNHDA and CDR2 SQIVND (reference sequence). CDR3 in amino acids: CASSGGLSDEQFF. DNA for the CDR3: TGTGCCAGTAGTGGGGGACTTAGCGATGAGCAGTTCTTC.

The V and J genes are TRBV6-1 and TRBJ2-7; a weak D match, TRBD2 (6 bases). The CDR3 sequence is 13 residues long. Germline CDR1 MNHNS, CDR2 SASEGT. V was trimmed by 3 bases and J by 2 bases, leaving 8 bases between them. CDR3 nucleotide sequence: TGTGCCAGCAGTGAGGAGGGGACCTACGAGCAGTACTTC. This sequence encodes CASSEEGTYEQYF.

The CDR3 nucleotides are TGTGCCAGCGGAGGAGGCAGGGAAATCGCTGGAAACACCATATATTTT. This codes for CASGGGREIAGNTIYF. The chain recombines TRBV9 with TRBJ1-3; TRBD1 might be the D (5 bases). V lost 7 bases to trimming and J lost 2 bases, with 19 bases between them. CDR1 and CDR2 from the germline V gene are SGDLS and YYNGEE. The CDR3 spans 16 residues.

This clone was recorded many times. The sample contains more than one DNA sequence encoding this CDR3. This chain connects TRBV5-1 to TRBJ1-5, with unresolved D. Germline assignment: CDR1 SGHRS and CDR2 YFSETQ. The length of the CDR3 is 13 residues. Deletions cut 5 bases from V and 0 bases from J, with 6 bases between. The chain's CDR3 is CASRSDSNQPQHF. CDR3 bases: TGCGCCAGCAGGAGCGATAGCAATCAGCCCCAGCATTTT. Full variable domain (rest looked up from reference TRBV5-1 and TRBJ1-5): KAGVTQTPRYLIKTRGQQVTLSCSPISGHRSVSWYQQTPGQGLQFLFEYFSETQRNKGNFPGRFSGRQFSNSRSEMNVSTLELGDSALYLCASRSDSNQPQHFGDGTRLSIL.

Concerning this clone: Other DNA variants within this sample encode the same CDR3. The genes are TRBV5-1 and TRBJ2-1; D gene uncertain. This CDR3 spans 15 amino acids. The germline gives CDR1 SGHRS, CDR2 YFSETQ. V shed 0 bases and J shed 0 bases, with 7 bases lying between them. CDR3 in amino acids: CASSLGLSSYNEQFF. The CDR3 nucleotides read TGCGCCAGCAGCTTGGGGCTGAGCTCCTACAATGAGCAGTTCTTC.

J is TRBJ1-1 and V is TRBV6-5; 7 nucleotides agree with TRBD1. Germline loops: CDR1 MNHEY, CDR2 SVGAGI. The trim removed 2 bases at V and 7 bases at J, leaving 7 bases unmatched. The CDR3 is 14 amino acids. As DNA, the CDR3 is TGTGCCAGCAGTTACGGCCAGGGGGTTTTTGAAGCTTTCTTT. Translating it yields CASSYGQGVFEAFF.

V usage is TRBV6-5 and J usage is TRBJ2-1, with 7 bases lining up with TRBD1. J gave up 0 bases and V 10 bases, and 3 bases lay outside the gene matches. CDR3 length: 13 amino acids. Germline values: CDR1 MNHEY, CDR2 SVGAGI. The CDR3 DNA reads as TGTGCCACCCGGGACAGCTCCTACAATGAGCAGTTCTTC. Translation: CATRDSSYNEQFF.

This clone was counted between two and nine times. This specimen includes other DNA sequences encoding the same CDR3. The chain is built from TRBV5-6 and TRBJ1-2; D might be TRBD1 (5 bases). There are 13 residues in the CDR3. The V gene's germline CDR1 is SGHDT and CDR2 YYEEEE. The V gene lost 1 base and the J gene lost 5 bases, with 9 bases spanning the gap. The CDR3 loop reads CASSLQGGYGYTF. CDR3 in DNA: TGTGCCAGCAGCTTGCAGGGAGGATATGGCTACACCTTC.

The chain carries TRBV5-1 and TRBJ1-1; weak D call: TRBD1 (6 bases). The CDR3 totals 15 residues. Trimming left V 2 bases short and J 0 bases short, with 11 bases between. Per germline, CDR1 SGHRS and CDR2 YFSETQ. The CDR3 nucleotides read TGCGCCAGCAGCTTAACAGGGCAGATGAACACTGAAGCTTTCTTT. Protein: CASSLTGQMNTEAFF.